These 17 T cell receptor beta chains were sequenced from one sample in a study of T cell responses to AZD1222 COVID-19 vaccine. Repertoires were generated with immunoSEQ multiplex PCR, while TCRdb's copy carries only in-frame clones and drops some. The data show roughly 100,000 clones, with over 70% seen just once and approximately 20% held by the top ten. Sample: peripheral blood, taken on day 0 of AZD1222 vaccination. The receptors come from an adult in good health.

The chain has TRBV5-1 and TRBJ1-1, with D perhaps TRBD1 (5 bases). The V end was cut by 0 bases, the J end by 3 bases, with 12 bases between. Germline CDR1 SGHRS, CDR2 YFSETQ. This CDR3 has 15 residues. DNA for the CDR3: TGCGCCAGCAGCTTGGGGGCAGGGCGGGACACTGAAGCTTTCTTT. This encodes CASSLGAGRDTEAFF. The whole variable domain, filled in from reference TRBV5-1 and TRBJ1-1, reads KAGVTQTPRYLIKTRGQQVTLSCSPISGHRSVSWYQQTPGQGLQFLFEYFSETQRNKGNFPGRFSGRQFSNSRSEMNVSTLELGDSALYLCASSLGAGRDTEAFFGQGTRLTVV.

V usage is TRBV30 and J usage is TRBJ2-7; either TRBD1 or TRBD2 may fit D (5 bases each). V lost 4 bases and J lost 0, with 19 bases in between. Germline V gene sequence: CDR1 GTSNPN, CDR2 SVGIG (reference sequence). The CDR3 contains 16 residues. The CDR3 spells CAWTGAYWGSSYEQYF. In nucleotides, the CDR3 is TGTGCCTGGACTGGTGCATATTGGGGGTCCTCCTACGAGCAGTACTTC.

CDR3 DNA sequence: TGTGCCAGCAGCCCCCAACCGACAGGGGCAGATACGCAGTATTTT. Translated: CASSPQPTGADTQYF. The V and J genes are TRBV7-2 and TRBJ2-3; the match to TRBD1 covers 8 bases. Germline CDR1 reads SGHTA; CDR2 reads FQGNSA. The CDR3 has 15 residues. The V and J ends lost 5 bases and 4 bases, in that order; junction bases with no gene match: 8.

This clone has just a few counts. The V call is TRBV6-2 or TRBV6-3, the J call TRBJ2-3, with D hard to call. V lost 2 bases and J lost 1, with 7 bases in between. This CDR3 contains 14 residues. From germline, CDR1 is MNHEY and CDR2 SVGEGT. The CDR3 protein is CASSYGEGTDTQYF. The DNA for the CDR3 is TGTGCCAGCAGTTACGGCGAGGGCACAGATACGCAGTATTTT.

The chain uses TRBV18 and TRBJ2-7, with D unclear. In germline, CDR1 is KGHSH, CDR2 LQKENI. The CDR3 sequence is 14 residues long. Trimming removed 5 bases at V and 2 bases at J, with 13 bases between. In nucleotides, the CDR3 is TGTGCCAGCTCAAGGAGTTCGGACCCCTACGAGCAGTACTTC. Translating it yields CASSRSSDPYEQYF.

The rearrangement links TRBV7-3 to TRBJ1-3, with 10 positions matching TRBD1. With V trimmed by 5 bases and J by 2 bases, 9 bases remained unmatched. The CDR3 contains 17 residues. CDR1 is SGHTA and CDR2 is FQGTGA in the germline V gene. Here the CDR3 reads CASSPNSGTGAGNTIYF. The CDR3 nucleotides read TGTGCCAGCAGCCCCAACTCCGGGACAGGGGCTGGAAACACCATATATTTT. Supplemented by reference TRBV7-3 and TRBJ1-3, the full variable domain reads GAGVSQTPSNKVTEKGKYVELRCDPISGHTALYWYRQSLGQGPEFLIYFQGTGAADDSGLPNDRFFAVRPEGSVSTLKIQRTERGDSAVYLCASSPNSGTGAGNTIYFGEGSWLTVV.

The genes are TRBV11-2 and TRBJ1-2; no definite D call. Per the germline V gene, CDR1 is SGHAT and CDR2 is FQNNGV. Trimming took off 4 bases at V and 8 bases at J, with 14 bases between the two ends. The CDR3 consists of 13 residues. The CDR3 protein is CASSSQPDGGYTF. DNA of the CDR3: TGTGCCAGCAGCTCCCAACCGGACGGCGGCTACACCTTC. The whole variable domain, remainder taken from reference TRBV11-2 and TRBJ1-2, is EAGVAQSPRYKIIEKRQSVAFWCNPISGHATLYWYQQILGQGPKLLIQFQNNGVVDDSQLPKDRFSAERLKGVDSTLKIQPAKLEDSAVYLCASSSQPDGGYTFGSGTRLTVV.

CDR3 loop: CASSRRQNYNSPLHF. As DNA, the CDR3 is TGTGCCAGCAGCCGTAGACAGAACTATAATTCACCCCTCCACTTT. The rearrangement uses TRBV5-6 and TRBJ1-6; maybe TRBD1 (5 bases). Germline CDR1 reads SGHDT; CDR2 reads YYEEEE. This CDR3 is 15 amino acids long. Trimming took off 4 bases at V and 3 bases at J, with 11 bases between the two ends. Based on the CDR3 plus reference TRBV5-6 and TRBJ1-6, the full variable domain is DAGVTQSPTHLIKTRGQQVTLRCSPKSGHDTVSWYQQALGQGPQFIFQYYEEEERQRGNFPDRFSGHQFPNYSSELNVNALLLGDSALYLCASSRRQNYNSPLHFGNGTRLTVT.

This chain joins TRBV19 and TRBJ1-5; 7 nucleotides agree with TRBD1. The CDR3 runs to 15 residues. Germline V lookup: CDR1 LNHDA, CDR2 SQIVND (reference sequence). J was trimmed by 1 base and V by 8 bases; bases with no gene match: 8. The CDR3 spells CASRQGRRSNQPQHF. CDR3 sequence (DNA): TGTGCCAGTCGACAGGGTCGTAGGAGCAATCAGCCCCAGCATTTT. Full variable domain (outside the CDR3, taken from reference TRBV19 and TRBJ1-5): DGGITQSPKYLFRKEGQNVTLSCEQNLNHDAMYWYRQDPGQGLRLIYYSQIVNDFQKGDIAEGYSVSREKKESFPLTVTSAQKNPTAFYLCASRQGRRSNQPQHFGDGTRLSIL.

This clone has just one count. The chain couples TRBV3-1 (or the pseudogene TRBV3-2) to TRBJ1-5; D is uncertain. This CDR3 has 13 residues. CDR1 is LGHDT, CDR2 YNNKEL, per germline (reference sequence). V shed 1 base and J shed 7 bases, with 8 bases lying between them. CDR3 coding DNA: TGTGCCAGCAGCCAAGTCTCAGACCAGCCCCAGCATTTT. The encoded protein is CASSQVSDQPQHF.

This clone has a single count. The chain combines TRBV29-1 with TRBJ2-1; TRBD1 or TRBD2 may be the D gene (5 bases each). With 3 bases removed from V and 3 bases from J, the gap between germline ends came to 12 bases. The length of the CDR3 is 14 residues. Germline V gene sequence: CDR1 SQVTM, CDR2 ANQGSEA. CDR3 amino acids: CSVDEGTLYNEQFF. Written as DNA, the CDR3 is TGCAGCGTTGACGAGGGGACCCTCTACAATGAGCAGTTCTTC.

V gene TRBV10-3 combines with J gene TRBJ2-1; a possible D gene is TRBD1 (7 bases). With 8 bases removed from V and 0 bases from J, the gap between germline ends came to 14 bases. The CDR3 loop spans 15 amino acids. CDR1 ENHRY and CDR2 SYGVKD come from the germline V gene. The CDR3 region has the DNA TGTGCCATCGGGGGGACAGCTACCTCCTACAATGAGCAGTTCTTC. Translating it yields CAIGGTATSYNEQFF.

The rearrangement uses TRBV7-2 and TRBJ2-7; TRBD2 is a possible D gene (6 bases). Trimming took 3 bases from V and 4 from J, leaving 13 bases between them. The CDR3 spans 14 residues. Germline V CDR1 and CDR2: SGHTA, FQGNSA. CDR3 in DNA: TGTGCCAGCAGCTTTAACGGGGGAGAGTACGAGCAGTACTTC. Protein sequence: CASSFNGGEYEQYF. Full variable domain (rest looked up from reference TRBV7-2 and TRBJ2-7): GAGVSQSPSNKVTEKGKDVELRCDPISGHTALYWYRQSLGQGLEFLIYFQGNSAPDKSGLPSDRFSAERTGGSVSTLTIQRTQQEDSAVYLCASSFNGGEYEQYFGPGTRLTVT.

V is TRBV6-2 or TRBV6-3 and J is TRBJ2-7; D not certain. The CDR3 is made up of 13 amino acids. Germline V gives CDR1 MNHEY, CDR2 SVGEGT. The ends were cut back, 2 bases at V and 3 bases at J, with 8 bases in the middle. The CDR3 DNA reads TGTGCCAGCAGTTACGTAGTCGACTACGAGCAGTACTTC. This gives the protein CASSYVVDYEQYF.

The rearrangement links TRBV25-1 to TRBJ1-5; D not certain. The V gene lost 4 bases and the J gene lost 1 base, with 11 bases spanning the gap. Germline V lookup: CDR1 MGHDK, CDR2 SYGVNS. The CDR3 runs 15 residues. The CDR3 nucleotides are TGTGCCAGCAGTGGGAGTCTGGGGAGCAATCAGCCCCAGCATTTT. Its protein product is CASSGSLGSNQPQHF.

The chain joins TRBV11-2 to TRBJ1-1; D unresolved. V was clipped by 0 bases and J by 3 bases, with 11 bases between them. This CDR3 has 15 residues. Germline CDR1 is SGHAT and CDR2 is FQNNGV. This CDR3 reads CASSLDPGLDTEAFF. The CDR3 region has the DNA TGTGCCAGCAGCTTAGACCCTGGACTCGACACTGAAGCTTTCTTT.

The chain employs TRBV5-5 and TRBJ1-6, with 10 nucleotides matching TRBD1. V lost 0 bases and J lost 10; bases outside the gene matches: 10. The CDR3 loop spans 17 amino acids. CDR1 and CDR2 from the germline V gene are SGHKS and YYEKEE (reference sequence). CDR3 loop: CASSLGYGQGVRSPLHF. In nucleotides, the CDR3 is TGTGCCAGCAGCTTGGGATACGGACAGGGGGTTCGGTCACCCCTCCACTTT.